The clone carrying this TCR beta chain was counted ten times or more. The antigen remains unidentified. V lost 1 base, J lost 4 bases, and 13 bases lay in between. CDR1 and CDR2 from the germline V gene are SEHNR and FQNEAQ (reference sequence). The CDR3 has 16 residues. The entry originates in a study of T cell repertoires in cytomegalovirus infection. In the study overall: Public TCR beta signatures marked donors with CMV infection and the matching HLA.

Notes on the study in general: Cumulative public TCR beta family frequency identified CMV carriers with the relevant HLA. HLA-C-restricted CMV clonotypes gave the most frequent clonotype in two of eight donors.

Each CDR3 protein gets one entry after TCRdb re-called the reads with MiXCR. The sample lists almost 550,000 distinct CDR3 sequences; approximately 15% were seen once. The sequenced sample consisted of CD8+ T cells from PBMCs. V gene TRBV7-9 combines with J gene TRBJ2-2; D unclear. The receptor's source is a human donor in good health (CMV status not recorded). Some clones in this sample may be carry-over from other donors' samples. CDR3 in amino acids: CASSLDVGSGTGELFF. The CDR3 DNA reads TGTGCCAGCAGCTTAGACGTCGGGTCCGGCACCGGGGAGCTGTTTTTT.